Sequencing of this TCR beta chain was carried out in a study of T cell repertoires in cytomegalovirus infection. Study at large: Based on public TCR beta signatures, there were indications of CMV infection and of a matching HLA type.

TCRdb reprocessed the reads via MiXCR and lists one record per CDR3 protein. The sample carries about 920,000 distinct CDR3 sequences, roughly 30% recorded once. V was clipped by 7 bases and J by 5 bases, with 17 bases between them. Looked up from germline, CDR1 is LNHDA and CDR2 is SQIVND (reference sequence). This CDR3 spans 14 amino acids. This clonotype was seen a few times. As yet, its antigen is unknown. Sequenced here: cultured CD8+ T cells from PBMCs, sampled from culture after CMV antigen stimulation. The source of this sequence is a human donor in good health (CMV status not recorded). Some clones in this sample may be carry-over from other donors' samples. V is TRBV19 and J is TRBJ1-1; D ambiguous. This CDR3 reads CASTMGGPGTEAFF. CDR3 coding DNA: TGTGCCAGTACTATGGGAGGCCCGGGAACTGAAGCTTTCTTT.